Below, 25 T cell receptor beta chains from the same sample are listed, as sequenced in a study of cytotoxic CD8 clonotypes in ibrutinib-treated CLL. Assay used: immunoSEQ multiplex PCR; TCRdb lists only in-frame clones, some missing. The data contain approximately 120,000 clones, roughly 60% of them singletons. Sequences were derived from PBMCs, sampled after 24 months of ibrutinib treatment. The receptors come from a human donor with chronic lymphocytic leukemia.

This clone was seen just once. This chain joins TRBV5-5 and TRBJ2-1; D possibly uses TRBD1 or TRBD2 (5 bases each). Between the trimmed V and J ends, which lost 4 bases and 7 bases, there was a span of 18 bases. Germline V lookup: CDR1 SGHKS, CDR2 YYEKEE (reference sequence). CDR3 size: 15 residues. The chain's CDR3 is CASSPEPGRMNEQFF. The CDR3 nucleotides are TGTGCCAGCAGCCCTGAGCCAGGGAGAATGAATGAGCAGTTCTTC. The variable domain in full, with the rest retrieved from reference TRBV5-5 and TRBJ2-1, is DAGVTQSPTHLIKTRGQQVTLRCSPISGHKSVSWYQQVLGQGPQFIFQYYEKEERGRGNFPDRFSARQFPNYSSELNVNALLLGDSALYLCASSPEPGRMNEQFFGPGTRLTVL.

This clone was counted between two and nine times. The chain joins TRBV5-4 to TRBJ2-7; D is perhaps TRBD1 or TRBD2 (5 bases each). Germline CDR1 is SGHNT and CDR2 is YYREEE (reference sequence). The CDR3 loop spans 15 amino acids. V was cut by 0 bases and J by 2 bases, with 12 bases left in between. This CDR3 is CASSLVTGTAYEQYF. The CDR3 DNA reads as TGTGCCAGCAGCTTGGTAACCGGGACGGCCTACGAGCAGTACTTC.

The genes are TRBV25-1 and TRBJ2-7; D ambiguous. V shed 5 bases and J shed 3 bases, with 8 bases lying between them. Germline CDR1 MGHDK, CDR2 SYGVNS. There are 12 residues in the CDR3. CDR3 nucleotide sequence: TGTGCCAGCAGTCAAAGGGACTACGAGCAGTACTTC. As protein: CASSQRDYEQYF.

The DNA of the CDR3 is TGTGCCAGCAGCGACGCGGGAGATCAGCCCCAGCATTTT. Translated: CASSDAGDQPQHF. This chain connects TRBV25-1 to TRBJ1-5; no clear D. Germline-derived CDR1 and CDR2 are MGHDK and SYGVNS. Trimming took 6 bases from V and 5 from J, leaving 11 bases between them. The length of the CDR3 is 13 residues.

This clone was found a few times. CDR3 DNA sequence: TGTGCCAGCACCCCTTCCGCAGGGTCTTGGACTGAAGCTTTCTTT. This codes for CASTPSAGSWTEAFF. The chain joins TRBV7-9 to TRBJ1-1, with a weak D call TRBD1 (5 bases). Germline CDR1 reads SEHNR; CDR2 reads FQNEAQ (reference sequence). There are 15 residues in the CDR3. Trimming cost V 7 bases and J 5 bases, with 20 bases left between them.

This chain uses TRBV5-1 with TRBJ2-5; perhaps TRBD2 as D (5 bases). The CDR3 extends over 15 amino acids. Between the trimmed V and J ends, which lost 0 bases and 5 bases, there was a span of 14 bases. The V gene's germline CDR1 is SGHRS and CDR2 YFSETQ. The CDR3 here is CASSLEVASRETQYF. DNA of the CDR3: TGCGCCAGCAGCTTGGAGGTGGCTAGCCGGGAGACCCAGTACTTC.

The rearrangement joins TRBV5-5 to TRBJ1-3, with a possible D match to TRBD1 (5 bases). Between the trimmed V and J ends, which lost 1 base and 2 bases, there was a span of 7 bases. Germline V CDR1 and CDR2: SGHKS, YYEKEE (reference sequence). This CDR3 is 14 amino acids long. CDR3 sequence (DNA): TGTGCCAGCAGCTTGCTGGGGGCTGGAAACACCATATATTTT. This translates into CASSLLGAGNTIYF.

This chain joins TRBV30 and TRBJ2-2; TRBD1 aligns across 9 bases. The CDR3 is 14 amino acids. In germline, CDR1 is GTSNPN, CDR2 SVGIG (reference sequence). V lost 5 bases, J lost 2 bases, and 3 bases stayed unmatched. The DNA for the CDR3 is TGTGCCTGGGGGACAGGGCCCAACACCGGGGAGCTGTTTTTT. It specifies CAWGTGPNTGELFF.

This clone has only one observation. The chain is built from TRBV10-3 and TRBJ2-2; D is uncertain. The CDR3 contains 16 residues. Germline CDR1 and CDR2: ENHRY and SYGVKD. V was shortened by 4 bases and J by 1 base, with 13 bases between the two germline ends. The CDR3 spells CAISGFGEKNTGELFF. CDR3 coding DNA: TGTGCCATCAGTGGGTTCGGCGAAAAGAACACCGGGGAGCTGTTTTTT.

J is TRBJ1-2 and V is TRBV2; D uncertain. Trimming removed 4 bases at V and 8 bases at J, with 14 bases between. Germline V gene sequence: CDR1 SNHLY, CDR2 FYNNEI. The CDR3 is made up of 13 amino acids. CDR3 sequence: CASSVTTLGGYTF. The CDR3 nucleotides read TGTGCCAGCAGTGTGACGACCCTAGGAGGCTACACCTTC.

This clone was counted a few times. The chain employs TRBV27 and TRBJ2-7, with D uncertain. The CDR3 spans 13 residues. Germline V gives CDR1 MNHEY, CDR2 SMNVEV (reference sequence). With 3 bases removed from V and 5 bases from J, the gap between germline ends came to 11 bases. This CDR3 reads CASSFRNPHEQYF. CDR3 sequence (DNA): TGTGCCAGCAGTTTTAGGAATCCCCACGAGCAGTACTTC.

The J gene is TRBJ2-3, the V gene TRBV7-8, with 7 nucleotides matching TRBD1. V lost 2 bases to trimming and J lost 2 bases; unmatched junction nucleotides: 4. The germline CDR1 and CDR2 sequences are SGHVS and FQNEAQ. There are 15 residues in the CDR3. This chain's CDR3 is CASSLRDRLTDTQYF. CDR3 DNA sequence: TGTGCCAGCAGCTTACGGGACAGACTCACAGATACGCAGTATTTT.

This clone showed up just a few times. The chain couples TRBV29-1 to TRBJ1-1, with D hard to call. Germline CDR1 reads SQVTM; CDR2 reads ANQGSEA. V was cut by 4 bases and J by 1 base, with 7 bases left in between. This CDR3 comprises 12 residues. The CDR3, as DNA: TGCAGCGTTGTGTCACAGAACACTGAAGCTTTCTTT. Residues: CSVVSQNTEAFF.

V gene TRBV7-3 combines with J gene TRBJ2-1, with D possibly TRBD2 on 5 matching bases. Per the germline V gene, CDR1 is SGHTA and CDR2 is FQGTGA. V was cut by 4 bases and J by 7 bases, with 11 bases left in between. This CDR3 is built from 13 residues. CDR3 nucleotide sequence: TGTGCCAGCAGCTCCCGGGAAGGGAATGAGCAGTTCTTC. Amino acid sequence: CASSSREGNEQFF.

In its sample, this clone was seen many times. The V gene is TRBV14, the J gene TRBJ2-7; tentatively, D is TRBD2 (6 bases). Trimming stripped 2 bases from V and 5 bases from J, with 13 bases between. Germline V gives CDR1 SGHDN, CDR2 FVKESK. There are 14 residues in the CDR3. CDR3 amino acids: CASSQYGGSDEQYF. The CDR3 DNA is TGTGCCAGCAGCCAATACGGGGGATCGGACGAGCAGTACTTC.

This chain uses TRBV4-2 with TRBJ2-6; TRBD1 might be the D (6 bases). The CDR3 sequence is 19 residues long. The V end was cut by 3 bases, the J end by 0 bases, with 18 bases between. The germline CDR1 and CDR2 sequences are LGHNA and YNFKEQ. CDR3 in DNA: TGTGCCAGCAGCCAGACGAATCAGGGGACCACCTCTGGGGCCAACGTCCTGACTTTC. Amino acid sequence: CASSQTNQGTTSGANVLTF.

This clone appeared a single time. The genes are TRBV19 and TRBJ1-5; 8 nucleotides agree with TRBD1. The CDR3 is 14 amino acids. Trimming removed 10 bases from V and 3 bases from J; junction bases left unmatched: 8. The germline V gene encodes CDR1 LNHDA and CDR2 SQIVND (reference sequence). CDR3 residues: CATRQGWINQPQHF. CDR3 nucleotide sequence: TGTGCCACAAGACAGGGGTGGATCAATCAGCCCCAGCATTTT.

This chain links TRBV13 with TRBJ1-5, with D possibly being TRBD1 (5 bases). This CDR3 is built from 13 residues. Trimming removed 2 bases at V and 8 bases at J, with 10 bases between. The germline V gene has CDR1 PRHDT and CDR2 FYEKMQ (reference sequence). The CDR3 spells CASSLSRVEPQHF. The DNA for the CDR3 is TGTGCCAGCAGCTTAAGCAGGGTTGAGCCCCAGCATTTT.

The CDR3, as DNA: TGTGCCAGCAGCGGAAGCGGGCGTCCCTACAATGAGCAGTTCTTC. Translating it yields CASSGSGRPYNEQFF. The genes are TRBV9 and TRBJ2-1; TRBD2 might be the D (6 bases). CDR3 length: 15 residues. Between the trimmed V and J ends, which lost 3 bases and 2 bases, there was a span of 12 bases. The germline gives CDR1 SGDLS, CDR2 YYNGEE.

The gene calls are TRBV28 and TRBJ2-1; 9 bases are a match to TRBD1. J gave up 7 bases and V 5 bases, and 6 bases lay outside the gene matches. Germline V gene sequence: CDR1 MDHEN, CDR2 SYDVKM. There are 14 residues in the CDR3. The CDR3 spells CASSTTGGRNEQFF. DNA for the CDR3: TGTGCCAGCAGTACTACAGGGGGCAGGAATGAGCAGTTCTTC. The entire variable domain, with the rest obtained from reference TRBV28 and TRBJ2-1, is as follows: DVKVTQSSRYLVKRTGEKVFLECVQDMDHENMFWYRQDPGLGLRLIYFSYDVKMKEKGDIPEGYSVSREKKERFSLILESASTNQTSMYLCASSTTGGRNEQFFGPGTRLTVL.

This clone was seen a single time. This sequence joins TRBV5-6 and TRBJ2-7; a possible D gene is TRBD1 (5 bases). The germline CDR1 and CDR2 sequences are SGHDT and YYEEEE. The CDR3 covers 11 residues. V lost 6 bases and J lost 6, with 10 bases in between. CDR3 sequence (DNA): TGTGCCAGCACCCAGGGTGGCGAGCAGTACTTC. Translated, it gives CASTQGGEQYF.

This sequence joins TRBV6-6 and TRBJ1-6, with D perhaps TRBD1 (6 bases). The germline V gene encodes CDR1 MNHNY and CDR2 SVGAGI (reference sequence). V gave up 6 bases and J gave up 9 bases, with 12 bases separating them. The CDR3 contains 13 residues. The CDR3 DNA reads TGTGCCAGCAGACTGGACAGCGTTTCACCCCTCCACTTT. Translation: CASRLDSVSPLHF.

The chain recombines TRBV10-2 with TRBJ2-3; 7 bases match TRBD2. The CDR3 sequence is 16 residues long. Germline lookup yields CDR1 WSHSY and CDR2 SAAADI. Germline trimming cut 5 bases from V and 3 bases from J; bases unmatched to any gene: 11. The CDR3 loop reads CASSWDLGGETDTQYF. CDR3 nucleotides: TGCGCCAGCAGTTGGGATTTGGGGGGGGAGACAGATACGCAGTATTTT.

A note on this clone: This specimen includes other DNA sequences encoding the same CDR3. The chain joins TRBV9 to TRBJ2-1; 8 nucleotides match TRBD2. The CDR3 covers 13 residues. J lost 8 bases, V lost 2 bases, and 3 bases had no gene match. Germline V gene lookup returns CDR1 SGDLS and CDR2 YYNGEE. CDR3 coding DNA: TGTGCCAGCAGCGTGGGGACTAGGCATGAGCAGTTCTTC. This codes for CASSVGTRHEQFF.

The genes are TRBV6-4 and TRBJ2-7; D gene ambiguous. The V end lost 2 bases, the J end lost 6 bases, and 5 bases lay between the germline ends. The CDR3 is 11 residues long. Germline V gene sequence: CDR1 MRHNA, CDR2 SNTAGT. The CDR3 is CASSDGIEQYF. CDR3 nucleotides: TGTGCCAGCAGTGACGGTATCGAGCAGTACTTC.